Each of the 10 T cell receptor beta chains below was sequenced from the same sample in a study of T cell changes during pregnancy in multiple sclerosis. Clones were read by immunoSEQ multiplex PCR, and TCRdb kept only the in-frame ones, dropping some. The table lists some 38,000 clones, nearly 90% of them singletons. This specimen was CD4+ T cells from peripheral blood mononuclear cells, taken in the second trimester of pregnancy. The receptors were gathered from a female donor with multiple sclerosis, enrolled in a pregnancy study.

The gene calls are TRBV19 and TRBJ1-4, with a weak D call TRBD1 (6 bases). Germline V gene data show CDR1 as LNHDA and CDR2 as SQIVND (reference sequence). Deletions cut 5 bases from V and 8 bases from J, with 15 bases between. This CDR3 is built from 14 residues. CDR3 DNA: TGTGCCAGTAGTCCGGATACAGGGTGGGAAAAACTGTTTTTT. This translates into CASSPDTGWEKLFF.

The genes are TRBV29-1 and TRBJ2-7; the D gene is possibly TRBD1 (6 bases). The CDR3 runs 13 residues. Germline lookup yields CDR1 SQVTM and CDR2 ANQGSEA. The germline V and J ends were trimmed by 4 bases and 1 base, with 11 bases remaining between them. The CDR3, as DNA: TGCAGCGTTGTATTAGGGGGTTCCTACGAGCAGTACTTC. Translation: CSVVLGGSYEQYF.

The V and J genes are TRBV4-2 and TRBJ2-2, with 16 bases lining up with TRBD2. The germline V gene has CDR1 LGHNA and CDR2 YNFKEQ. The V segment lost 0 bases and the J segment 7 bases; nucleotides outside the gene matches: 14. CDR3 size: 21 residues. The DNA of the CDR3 is TGTGCCAGCAGCCAAGAAGGTATGGCGGGACTAGCGGGAGGGCCTGACGGGGAGCTGTTTTTT. Its protein is CASSQEGMAGLAGGPDGELFF.

V usage is TRBV7-2 and J usage is TRBJ2-1; TRBD2 matches 14 bases. The CDR3 extends over 16 amino acids. The V segment lost 2 bases and the J segment 7 bases; nucleotides outside the gene matches: 4. The germline V gene encodes CDR1 SGHTA and CDR2 FQGNSA. The CDR3 reads CASSLTGLAGANEQFF. DNA of the CDR3: TGTGCCAGCAGCTTAACGGGACTAGCGGGGGCTAATGAGCAGTTCTTC.

The V call is TRBV28, the J call TRBJ1-4, with D tentatively TRBD1 (5 bases). Per germline, CDR1 MDHEN and CDR2 SYDVKM. This CDR3 has 14 amino acids. Trimming shortened V by 8 bases and J by 0 bases, and 10 bases separated the two germline ends. The CDR3 spells CASWGGATNEKLFF. CDR3 DNA sequence: TGTGCCAGCTGGGGGGGAGCAACTAATGAAAAACTGTTTTTT.

This clone was detected a few times. The rearrangement uses TRBV11-2 and TRBJ2-1; 8 nucleotides match TRBD2. J gave up 10 bases and V 7 bases, and 15 bases lay outside the gene matches. The CDR3 runs to 15 residues. Germline V gives CDR1 SGHAT, CDR2 FQNNGV. The CDR3 sequence is CASTDPGLGAREQFF. CDR3 nucleotide sequence: TGTGCCAGCACCGACCCGGGACTAGGAGCCCGGGAGCAGTTCTTC. The complete variable domain, with remaining parts taken from reference TRBV11-2 and TRBJ2-1, reads EAGVAQSPRYKIIEKRQSVAFWCNPISGHATLYWYQQILGQGPKLLIQFQNNGVVDDSQLPKDRFSAERLKGVDSTLKIQPAKLEDSAVYLCASTDPGLGAREQFFGPGTRLTVL.

This clone was detected once. The chain carries TRBV1 and TRBJ1-4. TRBV1 is termed a pseudogene. The CDR3 covers 14 residues. The CDR3: CTSSQEGGGEKLFF. Written as DNA, the CDR3 is TGCACCAGCAGCCAAGAGGGGGGGGGTGAAAAACTGTTTTTT.

The V and J genes are TRBV5-1 and TRBJ2-5; 8 bases are shared with TRBD2. Germline loops: CDR1 SGHRS, CDR2 YFSETQ. V shed 4 bases and J 5 bases; nucleotides not matched to a gene: 22. The CDR3 runs to 19 residues. The CDR3 loop reads CASSRNSGGVSLSGETQYF. CDR3 sequence (DNA): TGCGCCAGCAGCAGAAATTCGGGGGGGGTTTCCCTTTCGGGGGAGACCCAGTACTTC.

The J gene is TRBJ2-7, the V gene TRBV6-5; 9 positions match TRBD2. The V and J ends lost 5 bases and 3 bases, in that order; junction bases with no gene match: 8. This CDR3 contains 15 residues. The germline gives CDR1 MNHEY, CDR2 SVGAGI. The CDR3 DNA reads as TGTGCCAGCAGTCCGGCGGGGGGGGGAGTCTACGAGCAGTACTTC. The encoded protein is CASSPAGGGVYEQYF.

This clone was seen just once. This rearrangement joins TRBV7-8 to TRBJ1-2; TRBD1 might be the D (5 bases). This CDR3 region has 15 residues. The V end lost 1 base, the J end lost 4 bases, and 13 bases lay between the germline ends. The V gene's germline CDR1 is SGHVS and CDR2 FQNEAQ. In nucleotides, the CDR3 is TGTGCCAGCAGCTTAGAAGGCAGGGCAGGCTATGGCTACACCTTC. Translated: CASSLEGRAGYGYTF. Combining the CDR3 with reference TRBV7-8 and TRBJ1-2 gives the whole variable domain GAGVSQSPRYKVAKRGQDVALRCDPISGHVSLFWYQQALGQGPEFLTYFQNEAQLDKSGLPSDRFFAERPEGSVSTLKIQRTQQEDSAVYLCASSLEGRAGYGYTFGSGTRLTVV.